The entry below gives a single TCR beta chain sequence along with its context. This sample was taken from a study of sequential checkpoint blockade in melanoma. Study-level information: Arm A got nivolumab then ipilimumab; arm B the reverse, 1:1. Both treatment sequences were followed by maintenance nivolumab.

The repertoire was sequenced with immunoSEQ multiplex PCR; TCRdb's copy has only in-frame clones and lacks some. The table records fewer than 40,000 clones, around nine tenths of them present only once. The treatment denotes: randomized to nivolumab then ipilimumab (arm A) or the reverse (arm B). Germline values: CDR1 LNHNV, CDR2 YYDKDF (reference sequence). Deletions cut 5 bases from V and 2 bases from J, with 10 bases between. CDR3 length: 13 residues. The genes are TRBV15 and TRBJ2-7, with unresolved D. The TCR comes from a human donor with melanoma. Material: CD8+ T cells sorted from blood (inferred from file names), obtained from a patient given nivolumab and ipilimumab in sequence. The CDR3 sequence: CATSSGHTYEQYF. For the CDR3, the DNA is TGTGCCACCAGCTCTGGGCATACCTACGAGCAGTACTTC.